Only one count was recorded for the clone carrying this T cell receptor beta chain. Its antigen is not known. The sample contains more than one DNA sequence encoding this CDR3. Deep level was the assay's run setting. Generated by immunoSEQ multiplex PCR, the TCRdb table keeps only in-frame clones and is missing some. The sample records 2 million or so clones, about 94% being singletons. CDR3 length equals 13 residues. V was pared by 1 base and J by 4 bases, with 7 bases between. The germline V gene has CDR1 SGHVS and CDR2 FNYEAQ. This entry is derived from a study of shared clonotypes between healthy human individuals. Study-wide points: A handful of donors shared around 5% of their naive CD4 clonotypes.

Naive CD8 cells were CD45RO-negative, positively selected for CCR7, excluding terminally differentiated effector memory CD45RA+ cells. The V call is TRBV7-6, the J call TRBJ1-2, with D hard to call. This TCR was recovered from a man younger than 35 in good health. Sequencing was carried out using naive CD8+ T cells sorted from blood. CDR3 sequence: CASSLGAGYGYTF. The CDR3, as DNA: TGTGCCAGCAGCTTAGGGGCAGGCTATGGCTACACCTTC.